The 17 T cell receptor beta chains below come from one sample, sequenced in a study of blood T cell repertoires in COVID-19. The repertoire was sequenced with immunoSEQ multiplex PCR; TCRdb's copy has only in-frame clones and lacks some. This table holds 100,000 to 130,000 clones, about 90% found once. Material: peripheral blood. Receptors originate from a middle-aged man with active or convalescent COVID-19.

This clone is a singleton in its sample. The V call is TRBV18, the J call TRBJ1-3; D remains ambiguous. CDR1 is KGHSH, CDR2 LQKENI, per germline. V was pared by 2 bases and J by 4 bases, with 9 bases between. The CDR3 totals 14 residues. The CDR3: CASSPEDGGNTIYF. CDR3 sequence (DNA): TGTGCCAGCTCACCAGAGGATGGGGGAAACACCATATATTTT. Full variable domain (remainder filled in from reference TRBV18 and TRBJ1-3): NAGVMQNPRHLVRRRGQEARLRCSPMKGHSHVYWYRQLPEEGLKFMVYLQKENIIDESGMPKERFSAEFPKEGPSILRIQQVVRGDSAAYFCASSPEDGGNTIYFGEGSWLTVV.

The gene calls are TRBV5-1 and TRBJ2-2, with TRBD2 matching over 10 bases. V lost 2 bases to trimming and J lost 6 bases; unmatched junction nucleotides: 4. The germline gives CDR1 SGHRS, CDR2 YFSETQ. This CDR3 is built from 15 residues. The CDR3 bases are TGCGCCAGCAGCTTTCTCCTAGCGGGAGCCGGGGAGCTGTTTTTT. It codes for CASSFLLAGAGELFF.

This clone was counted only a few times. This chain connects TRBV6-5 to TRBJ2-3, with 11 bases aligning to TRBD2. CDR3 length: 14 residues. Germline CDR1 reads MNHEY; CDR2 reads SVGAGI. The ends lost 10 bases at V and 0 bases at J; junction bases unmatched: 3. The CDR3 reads CATRTSGSTDTQYF. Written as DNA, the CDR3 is TGTGCCACCCGGACTAGCGGGAGCACAGATACGCAGTATTTT.

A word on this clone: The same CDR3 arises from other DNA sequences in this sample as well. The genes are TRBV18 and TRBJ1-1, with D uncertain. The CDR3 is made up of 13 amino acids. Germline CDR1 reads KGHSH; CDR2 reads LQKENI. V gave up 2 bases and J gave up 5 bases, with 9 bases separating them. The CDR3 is CASSPGEGTEAFF. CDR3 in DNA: TGTGCCAGCTCACCAGGGGAGGGAACTGAAGCTTTCTTT.

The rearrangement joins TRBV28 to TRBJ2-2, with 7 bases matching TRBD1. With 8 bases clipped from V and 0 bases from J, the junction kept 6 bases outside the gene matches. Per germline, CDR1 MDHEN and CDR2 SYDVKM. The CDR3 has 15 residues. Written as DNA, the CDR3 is TGTGCCAGCTTTGGACAGGCAGCGAACACCGGGGAGCTGTTTTTT. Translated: CASFGQAANTGELFF.

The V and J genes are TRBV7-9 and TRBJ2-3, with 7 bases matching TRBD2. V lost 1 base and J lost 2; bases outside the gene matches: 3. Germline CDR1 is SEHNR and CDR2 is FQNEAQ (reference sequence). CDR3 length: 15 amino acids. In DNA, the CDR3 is TGTGCCAGCAGCTTAGGGGACTACCTCACAGATACGCAGTATTTT. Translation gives CASSLGDYLTDTQYF.

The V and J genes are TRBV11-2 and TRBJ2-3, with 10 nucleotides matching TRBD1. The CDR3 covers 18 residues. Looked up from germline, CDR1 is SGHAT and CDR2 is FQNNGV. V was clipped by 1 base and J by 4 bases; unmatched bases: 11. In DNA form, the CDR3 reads TGTGCCAGCAGCTTAGGGCCCCCGGGACAGGGGAGGGCAGATACGCAGTATTTT. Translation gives CASSLGPPGQGRADTQYF.

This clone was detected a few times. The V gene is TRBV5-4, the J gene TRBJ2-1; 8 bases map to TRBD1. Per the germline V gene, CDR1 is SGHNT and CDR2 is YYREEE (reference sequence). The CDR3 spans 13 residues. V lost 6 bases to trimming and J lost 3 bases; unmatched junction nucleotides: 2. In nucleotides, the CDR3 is TGTGCCAGCACGGGACAGGACTACAATGAGCAGTTCTTC. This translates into CASTGQDYNEQFF.

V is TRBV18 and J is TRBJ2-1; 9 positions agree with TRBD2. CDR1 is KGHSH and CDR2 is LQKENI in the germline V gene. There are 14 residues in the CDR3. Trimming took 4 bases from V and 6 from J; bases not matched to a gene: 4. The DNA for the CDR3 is TGTGCCAGCTCACGCCTAGCGGGAATCAATGAGCAGTTCTTC. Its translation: CASSRLAGINEQFF.

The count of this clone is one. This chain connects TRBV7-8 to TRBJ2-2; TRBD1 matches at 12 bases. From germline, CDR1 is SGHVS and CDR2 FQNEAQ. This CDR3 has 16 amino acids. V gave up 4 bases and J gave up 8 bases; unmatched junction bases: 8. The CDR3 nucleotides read TGTGCCAGCAGCTGGCCGGGACAGGGGGCGCAGGGGGAGCTGTTTTTT. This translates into CASSWPGQGAQGELFF.

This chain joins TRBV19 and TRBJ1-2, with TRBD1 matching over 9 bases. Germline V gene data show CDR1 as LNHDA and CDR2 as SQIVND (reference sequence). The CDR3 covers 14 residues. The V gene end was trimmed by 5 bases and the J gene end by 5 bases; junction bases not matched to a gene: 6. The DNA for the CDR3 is TGTGCCAGTAGTGGCGGACAGGGGAGGTATGGCTACACCTTC. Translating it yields CASSGGQGRYGYTF.

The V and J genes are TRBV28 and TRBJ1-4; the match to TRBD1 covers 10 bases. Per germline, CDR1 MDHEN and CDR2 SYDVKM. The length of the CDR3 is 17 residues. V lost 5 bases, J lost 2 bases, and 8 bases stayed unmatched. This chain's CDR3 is CASSPTGGRGTNEKLFF. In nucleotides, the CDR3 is TGTGCCAGCAGTCCGACAGGGGGCAGGGGGACTAATGAAAAACTGTTTTTT.

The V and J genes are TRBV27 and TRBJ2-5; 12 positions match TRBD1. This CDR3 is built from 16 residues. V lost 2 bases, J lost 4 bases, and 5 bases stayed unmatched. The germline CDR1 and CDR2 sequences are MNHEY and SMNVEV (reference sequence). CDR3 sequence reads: CASSLLGQGARETQYF. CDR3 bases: TGTGCCAGCAGTTTACTGGGACAGGGGGCCCGAGAGACCCAGTACTTC.

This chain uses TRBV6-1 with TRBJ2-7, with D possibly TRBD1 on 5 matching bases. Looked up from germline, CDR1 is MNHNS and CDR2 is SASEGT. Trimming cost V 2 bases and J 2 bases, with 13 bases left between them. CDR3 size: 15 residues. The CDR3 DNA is TGTGCCAGCAGTGAATCGGCCACAGGAGCCTACGAGCAGTACTTC. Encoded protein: CASSESATGAYEQYF.

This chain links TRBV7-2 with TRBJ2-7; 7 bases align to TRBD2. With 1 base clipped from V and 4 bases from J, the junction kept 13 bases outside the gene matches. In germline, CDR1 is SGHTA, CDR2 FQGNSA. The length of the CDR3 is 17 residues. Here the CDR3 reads CASSLGPSGLNKYEQYF. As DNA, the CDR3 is TGTGCCAGCAGCTTAGGTCCTAGCGGTCTCAATAAGTACGAGCAGTACTTC.

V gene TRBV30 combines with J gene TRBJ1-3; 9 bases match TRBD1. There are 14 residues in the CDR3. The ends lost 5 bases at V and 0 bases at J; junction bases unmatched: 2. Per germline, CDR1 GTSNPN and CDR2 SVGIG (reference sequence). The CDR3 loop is CAWGTGSSGNTIYF. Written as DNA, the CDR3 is TGTGCCTGGGGGACAGGGAGCTCTGGAAACACCATATATTTT. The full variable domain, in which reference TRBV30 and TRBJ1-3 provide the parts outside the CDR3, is SQTIHQWPATLVQPVGSPLSLECTVEGTSNPNLYWYRQAAGRGLQLLFYSVGIGQISSEVPQNLSASRPQDRQFILSSKKLLLSDSGFYLCAWGTGSSGNTIYFGEGSWLTVV.

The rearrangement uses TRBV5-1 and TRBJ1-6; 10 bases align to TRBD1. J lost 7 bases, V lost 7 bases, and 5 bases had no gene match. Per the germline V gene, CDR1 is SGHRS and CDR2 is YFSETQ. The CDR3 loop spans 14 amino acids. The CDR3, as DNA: TGCGCCAGCCGTGGGACAGGGGAAAATTCACCCCTCCACTTT. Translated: CASRGTGENSPLHF.